This T cell receptor (beta chain) came from a study of read filtering for tumor transcriptome and immune sequencing. Study in general: Per sample, TCR-region reads ranged about 3.5 to 11 million by IR-seq, 85 to 1273 by RNA-seq. The study, taken as a whole, reports: Single-read clonotypes: 80% to 90% of IR-seq clonotypes (about 3.5% of reads), 74.6% of RNA-seq clonotypes (nearly 45% of reads). RNA-seq captured clonotypes less deeply and reliably than IR-seq.

The library was built from around 400 ng RNA with molecular barcoded adaptors for alpha/delta and beta/gamma chains. TCRdb redid the calling of the reads with MiXCR, one entry per CDR3 protein. The repertoire holds about 40,000 distinct CDR3 sequences, with about 11% as singletons. This clonotype was counted ten times or more. Its target is unknown. The sequence was collected from a donor at least 40 years old with multiple myeloma. The material sequenced was a population of CD138-negative cells sorted from bone marrow.

The CDR3 nucleotides read TGCGCCAGCAGCTTGGTAGGGGGAAGAAGAGAGACCCAGTACTTC. This translates into CASSLVGGRRETQYF. The chain uses TRBV5-1 and TRBJ2-5; the D gene is possibly TRBD1 (6 bases). V shed 0 bases and J shed 4 bases, with 13 bases lying between them. CDR3 length: 15 residues. Germline assignment: CDR1 SGHRS and CDR2 YFSETQ.